The rows below give T cell receptor beta chains drawn from one sample of a study of blood T cell repertoires in COVID-19. Sequencing was performed with immunoSEQ multiplex PCR; in TCRdb, only in-frame clones are kept and a portion is missing. The sample contains over 100,000 clones, 84% of which appear only once. The specimen was peripheral blood. The receptors derive from a woman aged 55-70 years with acute or convalescent COVID-19. Each CDR3 is given with its conserved first and last residue. D genes are given only for firm matches. For some rows the clone size is stated as once, few or many, or as a class when expanded; others skip it.

TRBJ1-1,.,TRBV7-2,.,CASRREFAEAFF,TGTGCCAGCAGAAGAGAGTTCGCTGAAGCTTTCTTT
TRBJ2-5,TRBD2,TRBV2,once,CASSESSGGTTKETQYF,TGTGCCAGCAGTGAGTCTAGCGGGGGGACAACTAAAGAGACCCAGTACTTC
TRBJ2-3,TRBD2,TRBV5-1,.,CASSLAFGGVTDTQYF,TGCGCCAGCAGCTTGGCCTTCGGGGGGGTGACAGATACGCAGTATTTT
TRBJ1-2,.,TRBV18,.,CASSPPNRNYGYTF,TGTGCCAGCTCACCACCGAACAGAAACTATGGCTACACCTTC
TRBJ1-6,.,TRBV5-6,.,CASSLERDNSPLHF,TGTGCCAGCAGCTTGGAGAGGGATAATTCACCCCTCCACTTT
TRBJ2-5,TRBD1,TRBV24-1,once,CATSDFTRGKETQYF,TGTGCCACCAGTGATTTCACCAGGGGGAAGGAGACCCAGTACTTC
TRBJ1-1,TRBD1,TRBV10-3,.,CAISRQGSEAFF,TGTGCCATCAGTAGACAGGGCTCTGAAGCTTTCTTT
TRBJ1-2,.,TRBV5-1,.,CASGTGTNYYTF,TGCGCCAGCGGCACAGGAACGAACTACTACACCTTC
TRBJ2-3,TRBD2,TRBV6-7,.,CASTPGGSGGKDTQYF,TGTGCCAGCACCCCCGGGGGGAGCGGGGGGAAAGATACGCAGTATTTT
TRBJ2-3,.,TRBV5-1,.,CASHGGDTQYF,TGCGCCAGCCACGGCGGGGATACGCAGTATTTT
TRBJ2-1,.,TRBV30,.,CAWEGFNEQFF,TGTGCCTGGGAGGGATTCAATGAGCAGTTCTTC
TRBJ1-2,TRBD1,TRBV19,.,CASTPGTERISYTF,TGTGCCAGTACCCCCGGGACAGAAAGGATCAGCTACACCTTC
TRBJ1-2,TRBD1,TRBV5-5,.,CASSSGQGYGYTF,TGTGCCAGCAGCTCGGGACAGGGCTATGGCTACACCTTC
TRBJ2-1,TRBD1,TRBV15,.,CATSSFFGQGLPSSYNEQFF,TGTGCCACCAGCAGCTTCTTCGGACAGGGTTTACCCAGCTCCTACAATGAGCAGTTCTTC
TRBJ2-1,TRBD1,TRBV3-1/TRBV3-2,.,CASSQERDSYNEQFF,TGTGCCAGCAGCCAAGAAAGGGACAGTTACAATGAGCAGTTCTTC
TRBJ1-2,TRBD1,TRBV19,.,CASSRQGGVYGYTF,TGTGCCAGTAGCCGTCAGGGGGGAGTCTATGGCTACACCTTC
TRBJ1-2,.,TRBV13,.,CASSLGGGTLNYGYTF,TGTGCCAGCAGCTTAGGAGGAGGTACCCTTAACTATGGCTACACCTTC
TRBJ2-5,TRBD2,TRBV15,once,CATTKSGGPGEETQYF,TGTGCCACCACTAAGAGCGGGGGGCCAGGGGAAGAGACCCAGTACTTC
TRBJ1-1,TRBD1,TRBV10-3,.,CAISDGQGASAFF,TGTGCCATCAGTGATGGACAGGGGGCCAGCGCTTTCTTT
TRBJ2-3,TRBD2,TRBV29-1,.,CSVEGTSGGSTDTQYF,TGCAGCGTTGAAGGGACTAGCGGGGGTAGCACAGATACGCAGTATTTT
TRBJ2-1,.,TRBV30,.,CAWSAQESVEQFF,TGTGCCTGGAGTGCGCAGGAATCGGTTGAGCAGTTCTTC
TRBJ1-1,.,TRBV4-2,.,CASSHHRAQNTEAFF,TGTGCCAGCAGCCATCACAGGGCACAGAACACTGAAGCTTTCTTT
TRBJ1-6,.,TRBV5-6,.,CASRPQGYNSPLHF,TGTGCCAGCAGGCCACAGGGTTATAATTCACCCCTCCACTTT
TRBJ1-1,TRBD1,TRBV7-9,.,CASSTRQGLNTEAFF,TGTGCCAGCAGCACCCGACAGGGTCTGAACACTGAAGCTTTCTTT
TRBJ1-1,.,TRBV27,.,CASSPNRALNTEAFF,TGTGCCAGCAGCCCGAACAGGGCATTGAACACTGAAGCTTTCTTT
TRBJ1-1,.,TRBV13,.,CASSLLFPSTEAFF,TGTGCCAGCAGCTTACTGTTCCCCAGCACTGAAGCTTTCTTT
TRBJ1-1,TRBD1,TRBV6-5,.,CASSRLGTEREAFF,TGTGCCAGCAGCCGCCTTGGGACAGAGCGTGAAGCTTTCTTT
TRBJ2-3,TRBD2,TRBV19,.,CASSGGGADTQYF,TGTGCCTCTAGCGGGGGCGGGGCAGATACGCAGTATTTT
TRBJ2-5,TRBD1,TRBV19,.,CATGDRRETQYF,TGTGCCACCGGGGACAGGCGGGAGACCCAGTACTTC
TRBJ2-5,.,TRBV6-5,.,CASSYQISGGQETQYF,TGTGCCAGCAGTTACCAAATATCCGGGGGCCAAGAGACCCAGTACTTC
TRBJ1-3,.,TRBV2,.,CASSEGQRSGNTIYF,TGTGCCAGCAGTGAAGGACAGCGCTCTGGAAACACCATATATTTT
TRBJ1-2,.,TRBV19,.,CASSQRDSGYTF,TGTGCCAGTAGTCAAAGGGACTCTGGCTACACCTTC
TRBJ1-1,.,TRBV14,.,CASSQGRDEAFF,TGTGCCAGCAGCCAGGGGAGGGACGAAGCTTTCTTT
TRBJ2-4,.,TRBV6-5,many,CASTLAKNIQYF,TGTGCCAGCACCTTAGCCAAAAACATTCAGTACTTC
TRBJ2-3,TRBD2,TRBV28,.,CASSLLGWGLAGDSTQYF,TGTGCCAGCAGTTTGCTGGGGTGGGGACTAGCGGGGGATTCTACGCAGTATTTT
TRBJ1-2,TRBD1,TRBV14,.,CASSPGDSFNYGYTF,TGTGCCAGCAGCCCAGGGGACAGCTTTAACTATGGCTACACCTTC
TRBJ1-2,.,TRBV12-3/TRBV12-4,.,CASSPHYYGYTF,TGTGCCAGCAGCCCCCACTACTATGGCTACACCTTC
TRBJ2-3,TRBD2,TRBV11-3,once,CASSPGGADTQYF,TGTGCCAGCAGCCCGGGGGGGGCAGATACGCAGTATTTT
TRBJ2-7,TRBD1,TRBV6-6,.,CASRGQGPHEQYF,TGTGCCAGCAGGGGACAGGGACCCCACGAGCAGTACTTC
TRBJ1-4,TRBD1,TRBV29-1,once,CSVDGGGEKKLFF,TGCAGCGTTGACGGAGGGGGCGAGAAAAAACTGTTTTTT
TRBJ1-2,.,TRBV6-5,.,CASSYTGWGRDIGYTF,TGTGCCAGCAGTTACACGGGGTGGGGTCGAGATATAGGCTACACCTTC
TRBJ1-2,TRBD1,TRBV6-6,.,CASNPAGTGYGYTF,TGTGCCAGCAATCCAGCCGGGACAGGCTATGGCTACACCTTC
TRBJ2-1,TRBD1,TRBV5-1,.,CASSFTGGNEQFF,TGCGCCAGCAGCTTTACAGGGGGCAATGAGCAGTTCTTC
TRBJ1-1,TRBD1,TRBV9,.,CASSLAGQGADTEAFF,TGTGCCAGCAGCCTAGCGGGACAGGGGGCGGACACTGAAGCTTTCTTT
TRBJ2-3,TRBD2,TRBV30,.,CAWTGGGAGDTQYF,TGTGCCTGGACTGGCGGGGGGGCGGGAGATACGCAGTATTTT
TRBJ1-2,.,TRBV19,.,CASSLAEYYGYTF,TGTGCCAGTAGTCTCGCGGAATATTATGGCTACACCTTC
TRBJ2-7,TRBD1,TRBV11-2,.,CASSSTGTGYEQYF,TGTGCCAGCAGCTCAACCGGGACAGGCTACGAGCAGTACTTC
TRBJ2-5,.,TRBV11-2,.,CASSWHVEETQYF,TGTGCCAGCAGCTGGCACGTTGAAGAGACCCAGTACTTC